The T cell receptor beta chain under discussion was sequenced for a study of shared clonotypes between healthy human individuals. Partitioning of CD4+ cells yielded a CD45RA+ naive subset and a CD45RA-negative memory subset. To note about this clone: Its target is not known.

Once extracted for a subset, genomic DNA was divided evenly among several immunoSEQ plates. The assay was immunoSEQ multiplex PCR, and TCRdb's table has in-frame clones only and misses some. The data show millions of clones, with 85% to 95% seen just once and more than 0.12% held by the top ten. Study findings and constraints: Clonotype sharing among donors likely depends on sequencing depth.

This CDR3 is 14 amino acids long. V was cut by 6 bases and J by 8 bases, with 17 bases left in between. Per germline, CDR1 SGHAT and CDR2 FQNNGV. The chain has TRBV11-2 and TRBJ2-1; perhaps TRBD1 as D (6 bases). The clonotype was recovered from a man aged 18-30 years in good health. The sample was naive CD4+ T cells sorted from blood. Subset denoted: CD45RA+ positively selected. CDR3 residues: CASSGQLLIYEQFF. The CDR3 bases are TGTGCCAGCAGTGGACAGTTATTAATCTATGAGCAGTTCTTC.